A selection of T cell receptor beta chains follows, all from one sample in a study of CD8 T cell repertoires and HIV-1 epitope variants. No antigen is known for these receptors. Repertoires were generated with immunoSEQ multiplex PCR, while TCRdb's copy carries only in-frame clones and drops some. The data show 6,000 to 8,000 clones, with 66% seen just once and 40% to 45% held by the top ten. The source material was cultured CD8+ T cells derived from PBMCs. The source of these receptors is a male donor with HIV. Both conserved end residues are part of each CDR3. Not every row has a clone size; where given, it reads once, few, many or a size class.

V gene,clone size,CDR3 protein
TRBV6-6,once,CASSYRIWGPNTEAFF
TRBV7-9,NA,CASSLIFGRPSTDTQYF
TRBV19,few,CASSAAWGGRYNEQFF
TRBV19,NA,CASSWQGGGYTF
TRBV27,NA,CASGPGAYEQYF
TRBV4-2,large,CASSLGDSGRGGYTF
TRBV6-1,few,CASSEDPQGIFQPQHF
TRBV15,NA,CATSDGEEGIETQYF
TRBV7-2,NA,CASSFYMTYNEQFF
TRBV6-5,once,CASSGDTDTQYF
TRBV6-6,NA,CASSPGAYEQYF
TRBV29-1,NA,CSAGGQGAYNEQFF
TRBV10-2,NA,CASSAGLAGGVYEQYF
TRBV2,NA,CASSEQSLAGLGSYNEQFF
TRBV11-2,NA,CASSVTGAYYEQYF
TRBV19,NA,CASPGCERRNTEAFF